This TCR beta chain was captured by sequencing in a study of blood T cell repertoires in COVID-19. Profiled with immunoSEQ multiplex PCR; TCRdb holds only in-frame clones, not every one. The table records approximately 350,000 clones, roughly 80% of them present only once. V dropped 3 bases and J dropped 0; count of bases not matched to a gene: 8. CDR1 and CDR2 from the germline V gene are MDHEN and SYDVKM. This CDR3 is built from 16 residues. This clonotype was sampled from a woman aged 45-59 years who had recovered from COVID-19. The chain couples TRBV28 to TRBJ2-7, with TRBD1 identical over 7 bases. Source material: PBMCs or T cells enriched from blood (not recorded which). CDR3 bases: TGTGCCAGCAGTTTGTCCGGGACAGCGATCTCCTACGAGCAGTACTTC. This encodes CASSLSGTAISYEQYF.